The T cell receptor (beta chain) described here comes from a study of blood T cell repertoires in COVID-19. Assay: immunoSEQ multiplex PCR; the TCRdb copy retains only in-frame clones and omits some. Counted here are approximately 150,000 clones, 65% to 90% occurring once; the ten biggest clones make up roughly 8%. CDR1 and CDR2 (germline): LGHDT, YNNKEL (reference sequence). The ends lost 7 bases at V and 3 bases at J; junction bases unmatched: 11. CDR3 length: 18 residues. The receptor was derived from a human donor in a cohort sampled during active COVID-19. Material: peripheral blood. V usage is TRBV3-1 (or the pseudogene TRBV3-2) and J usage is TRBJ2-4; TRBD2 aligns across 14 bases. The CDR3 DNA follows: TGTGCCAGCACCCCGACTAGCGGGAGGGCCTGGGACAAAAACATTCAGTACTTC. Translated: CASTPTSGRAWDKNIQYF.